This TCR beta chain originates from a study of somatic mutations in cytotoxic T cells in rheumatoid arthritis. Across the whole study: Sorting by flow gave nearly 100% purity for some V beta antibody-stained T-cell populations, including V beta1+ cells sequenced for TCRB.

This clone occurred once. Its antigen remains unidentified. The CDR3 has 15 amino acids. Germline trimming cut 5 bases from V and 3 bases from J; bases unmatched to any gene: 6. CDR1 and CDR2 from the germline V gene are SEHNR and FQNEAQ (reference sequence). Overall study results and limits: Exceedance of 20% of CD8+ cells by the largest CD8+ clone occurred in about an eighth of the 65 patients.

Assay: immunoSEQ multiplex PCR; the TCRdb copy retains only in-frame clones and omits some. This sample has roughly 380 clones, with roughly 89% found just once. Material: CD8+ T cells sorted from blood. The receptor was isolated from a woman between 65 and 79 years old with rheumatoid arthritis. The chain is built from TRBV7-9 and TRBJ2-1; TRBD2 agrees at 8 bases. CDR3 DNA: TGTGCCAGCAGCCCCCCCGGGACTAGCTACAATGAGCAGTTCTTC. Translated, it gives CASSPPGTSYNEQFF. Variable domain in full (rest from reference TRBV7-9 and TRBJ2-1): DTGVSQNPRHKITKRGQNVTFRCDPISEHNRLYWYRQTLGQGPEFLTYFQNEAQLEKSRLLSDRFSAERPKGSFSTLEIQRTEQGDSAMYLCASSPPGTSYNEQFFGPGTRLTVL.